This T cell receptor beta chain is drawn from a study of T cell responses to AZD1222 COVID-19 vaccine (TCRdb year 2021). General notes on the study: Because spike-specific TCR depth and breadth did not differ between the two schedules, AZD1222 recipients who got a second dose at roughly 4 weeks were pooled with those who got a second dose at roughly 12 weeks. A total of 233 trial participants underwent TCR sequencing, of whom 207 received two doses of AZD1222 and some 26 received two doses of the MenACWY control vaccine. Enrollment into the trials was organized by age into subgroups of 18-55, 56-69 and 70-plus years, and those subgroups contained approximately 160, 26 and 62 TCR-sequenced participants, respectively. General conclusions and limits of the study: Conclusions about previously exposed vaccinees were limited because only a handful of AZD1222 recipients were SARS-CoV-2 seropositive at baseline. Most participants were white British and females outnumbered males, and the authors suggested that clonal diversity may have been underestimated. No day 14 peak-response samples were available, so repertoires were characterized only after the peak T cell response. After two AZD1222 doses, both the breadth and the depth of spike-specific TCRs were significantly higher than at day 0 and than in MenACWY recipients. Epitopes outside the regions mutated in the B.1.351 and B.1.1.7 variants were reportedly recognized by nearly half of the unique spike-specific TCRs. The 56-69-year group was small, and its depth increase did not reach significance, likely because of low power. CD4 TCRs associated with the vaccine covered the entire spike protein, and the dominant responses were in regions 160-218 and 743-854.

The intended sense of this specimen's time point label: baseline before first vaccination. Vaccinee samples were obtained from the UK trials COV001 and COV002, which included a single-blind randomized controlled phase 2/3 trial of AZD1222 (ChAdOx1 nCoV-19) in healthy adults. Trial participant PBMC samples were collected at day 0 and day 28 after the second dose for TCRbeta chain sequencing. Reading the germline V gene gives CDR1 LGHNT and CDR2 FRNRAP. From V the trimming removes 1 base and from J it removes 5 bases, while the gene matches leave 4 bases of the junction unaccounted for. Counted from cysteine to phenylalanine, this CDR3 has 15 amino acids. The read is trimmed to its CDR3 DNA, 45 bases read in frame from base 1. The CDR3 regions of human TCRbeta chains were analyzed by immunosequencing. On the authors' methods: TCRs in the repertoires were compared against a reference library of SARS-CoV-2-specific TCRs that had been generated with the MIRA antigen-specificity platform. Breadth was defined as the fraction of unique TCRs that were SARS-CoV-2-associated, and depth was defined as the fraction of total T cells that were SARS-CoV-2-associated. Using the MIRA data, every spike-specific TCR was mapped to the spike region that the TCR reacted to and assigned to either a CD4 or a CD8 class. Log10-transformed breadth and depth values were compared by one-way ANOVA with Sidak's multiple comparisons tests. TCRdb took this table from immuneACCESS and kept in-frame rearrangements with V and J called. Such tables lack part of the clones; where checked against another copy, unresolved V genes explain under half of the gap, and the rest is unexplained. V, J and clone size were drawn from that table, and D and trimming were deduced from the DNA. In this sample the table shows approximately 200,000 clones, approximately 86% of which occur a single time. The top ten hold 7.7% of the sample.

A word on this clone: Its antigen remains unidentified. No much larger clone is present one base from it, and per-base qualities are unavailable.

This clonotype was sampled from an adult in good health. The chain couples TRBV12-5 to TRBJ2-3, with 9 bases matching TRBD1. This material consisted of peripheral blood, taken on day 0 of AZD1222 vaccination. The nucleotide sequence is given as TGTGCTAGTGGTTTGGGCCGGACAGGGGAAGATACGCAGTATTTT. It is translated as CASGLGRTGEDTQYF.